A selection of T cell receptor beta chains follows, all from one sample in a study of Graves' ophthalmopathy and Graves' hyperthyroidism. TCRdb analysed the multiplex PCR reads with MiXCR anew, one entry per CDR3 protein. The sample consists of 660,000 or so distinct CDR3 sequences, about two fifths of them appearing once. What was sequenced was peripheral blood. The receptors stem from an adult man with Graves' ophthalmopathy. The CDR3 runs from the conserved cysteine through the conserved F or W. Each record gives: J gene, D gene, clone size, V gene, CDR3 protein, CDR3 DNA. A D gene is named only where the DNA matches it firmly. Rows give clone size only sometimes, using once, few, many, or a class for an expanded clone.

j_call: TRBJ2-5; d_call: NA; clone_size: NA; v_call: TRBV15; cdr3_aa: CATSRDATGKGTQYF; cdr3_nt: TGTGCCACCAGCAGAGATGCAACAGGAAAAGGGACCCAGTACTTC
j_call: TRBJ1-1; d_call: NA; clone_size: NA; v_call: TRBV25-1; cdr3_aa: CASSRVLGGPVAFF; cdr3_nt: TGTGCCAGCAGTCGCGTTTTGGGGGGGCCCGTAGCTTTCTTT
j_call: TRBJ1-1; d_call: TRBD1; clone_size: NA; v_call: TRBV10-2; cdr3_aa: CALRQGLTEAFF; cdr3_nt: TGCGCCTTAAGACAGGGCCTCACTGAAGCTTTCTTT
j_call: TRBJ2-2; d_call: TRBD1; clone_size: few; v_call: TRBV19; cdr3_aa: CASSPGQGFRELFF; cdr3_nt: TGTGCCAGTAGTCCTGGACAGGGCTTTAGGGAGCTGTTTTTT
j_call: TRBJ2-7; d_call: TRBD2; clone_size: NA; v_call: TRBV7-9; cdr3_aa: CASSLTSGIYNEQYF; cdr3_nt: TGTGCCAGCAGCCTGACTAGCGGGATATACAATGAGCAGTACTTC
j_call: TRBJ2-7; d_call: NA; clone_size: NA; v_call: TRBV12-3/TRBV12-4; cdr3_aa: CASSYGTNSYEQYF; cdr3_nt: TGTGCCAGCAGTTACGGGACAAACTCCTACGAGCAGTACTTC
j_call: TRBJ1-5; d_call: TRBD1; clone_size: NA; v_call: TRBV24-1; cdr3_aa: CATGGTVDQSQHF; cdr3_nt: TGTGCCACCGGGGGGACAGTGGATCAGTCCCAGCATTTT
j_call: TRBJ1-3; d_call: NA; clone_size: NA; v_call: TRBV9; cdr3_aa: CASSEGDIYSGNTIYF; cdr3_nt: TGTGCCAGCAGCGAAGGAGACATCTACTCTGGAAACACCATATATTTT
j_call: TRBJ1-4; d_call: TRBD1; clone_size: many; v_call: TRBV5-1; cdr3_aa: CASSFGTEQPNEKLFF; cdr3_nt: TGCGCCAGCAGCTTCGGGACAGAGCAACCAAATGAAAAACTGTTTTTT
j_call: TRBJ2-7; d_call: TRBD1; clone_size: many; v_call: TRBV7-2; cdr3_aa: CASSPYRDSYEQYF; cdr3_nt: TGTGCCAGCAGCCCCTACCGGGACAGCTACGAGCAGTACTTC
j_call: TRBJ2-6; d_call: TRBD1; clone_size: NA; v_call: TRBV24-1; cdr3_aa: CATSGRDRVGANVLTF; cdr3_nt: TGTGCCACCAGTGGCCGGGACAGGGTCGGGGCCAACGTCCTGACTTTC
j_call: TRBJ1-5; d_call: NA; clone_size: many; v_call: TRBV6-5; cdr3_aa: CASTVGIGQPQHF; cdr3_nt: TGTGCCAGCACCGTGGGGATCGGTCAGCCCCAGCATTTT
j_call: TRBJ2-5; d_call: TRBD2; clone_size: many; v_call: TRBV7-9; cdr3_aa: CASSRSGGLLKMETQYF; cdr3_nt: TGTGCCAGCAGTCGAAGCGGGGGGCTGCTAAAAATGGAGACCCAGTACTTC
j_call: TRBJ2-2; d_call: TRBD1; clone_size: NA; v_call: TRBV5-6; cdr3_aa: CASSLWAKLRQGATGELFF; cdr3_nt: TGTGCCAGCAGCTTGTGGGCCAAGCTCAGACAGGGGGCGACCGGGGAGCTGTTTTTT
j_call: TRBJ1-1; d_call: NA; clone_size: NA; v_call: TRBV10-3; cdr3_aa: CASTSPGANAFF; cdr3_nt: TGTGCCAGCACCTCACCGGGGGCGAATGCTTTCTTT
j_call: TRBJ1-1; d_call: TRBD1; clone_size: NA; v_call: TRBV5-1; cdr3_aa: CASSLAGQGAGAFF; cdr3_nt: TGCGCCAGCAGCTTGGCCGGGCAGGGGGCTGGAGCTTTCTTT
j_call: TRBJ2-7; d_call: NA; clone_size: NA; v_call: TRBV2; cdr3_aa: CASSKRQSSHEQYF; cdr3_nt: TGTGCCAGCAGTAAACGACAGAGCTCCCACGAGCAGTACTTC
j_call: TRBJ2-6; d_call: TRBD1; clone_size: NA; v_call: TRBV15; cdr3_aa: CATSTHPGTGVGANVLTF; cdr3_nt: TGTGCCACCAGCACTCATCCCGGGACAGGGGTCGGGGCCAACGTCCTGACTTTC
j_call: TRBJ2-7; d_call: TRBD2; clone_size: NA; v_call: TRBV7-9; cdr3_aa: CASSSSAGGAEQYF; cdr3_nt: TGTGCCAGCAGCTCCTCTGCGGGAGGAGCTGAGCAGTACTTC
j_call: TRBJ1-2; d_call: TRBD1; clone_size: many; v_call: TRBV20-1; cdr3_aa: CSARRQGKDGYTF; cdr3_nt: TGCAGTGCTAGGAGACAGGGAAAGGATGGCTACACCTTC
j_call: TRBJ2-7; d_call: NA; clone_size: NA; v_call: TRBV10-3; cdr3_aa: CASSPQGFFFEQYF; cdr3_nt: TGTGCCAGCAGCCCACAGGGTTTTTTTTTCGAGCAGTACTTC
j_call: TRBJ2-5; d_call: TRBD1; clone_size: many; v_call: TRBV5-5; cdr3_aa: CASSLDGQAEVTQYF; cdr3_nt: TGTGCCAGCAGCTTGGACGGACAGGCTGAGGTGACCCAGTACTTC
j_call: TRBJ1-5; d_call: NA; clone_size: many; v_call: TRBV2; cdr3_aa: CASRDIASSQPQHF; cdr3_nt: TGTGCCAGCAGGGACATAGCCTCTTCCCAGCCCCAGCATTTT
j_call: TRBJ1-3; d_call: NA; clone_size: few; v_call: TRBV4-1; cdr3_aa: CASSQDRSGYNGNTIYF; cdr3_nt: TGCGCCAGCAGCCAGGATCGATCAGGGTACAACGGAAACACCATATATTTT
j_call: TRBJ1-3; d_call: NA; clone_size: NA; v_call: TRBV6-6; cdr3_aa: CASSYSTGNTIYF; cdr3_nt: TGTGCCAGCAGTTACTCGACTGGAAACACCATATATTTT
j_call: TRBJ2-2; d_call: TRBD1; clone_size: NA; v_call: TRBV19; cdr3_aa: CASTRTGGAGELFF; cdr3_nt: TGTGCCAGTACCCGGACAGGAGGCGCCGGGGAGCTGTTTTTT
j_call: TRBJ1-1; d_call: TRBD1; clone_size: many; v_call: TRBV2; cdr3_aa: CASFRDRERGNTEAFF; cdr3_nt: TGTGCCAGCTTCCGGGACAGGGAAAGGGGAAACACTGAAGCTTTCTTT
j_call: TRBJ1-1; d_call: NA; clone_size: once; v_call: TRBV25-1; cdr3_aa: CASSASSGAEAFF; cdr3_nt: TGTGCCAGCAGTGCTAGTTCCGGGGCTGAAGCTTTCTTT
j_call: TRBJ2-2; d_call: NA; clone_size: many; v_call: TRBV11-3; cdr3_aa: CASSGITGELFF; cdr3_nt: TGTGCCAGCTCCGGAATCACCGGGGAGCTGTTTTTT
j_call: TRBJ2-7; d_call: NA; clone_size: many; v_call: TRBV20-1; cdr3_aa: CSARGGTVYEQYF; cdr3_nt: TGCAGTGCTAGAGGCGGGACGGTCTACGAGCAGTACTTC
j_call: TRBJ1-4; d_call: NA; clone_size: many; v_call: TRBV7-8; cdr3_aa: CASSLRTATNEKLFF; cdr3_nt: TGTGCCAGCAGCTTGAGGACAGCAACTAATGAAAAACTGTTTTTT
j_call: TRBJ2-1; d_call: TRBD2; clone_size: NA; v_call: TRBV7-3; cdr3_aa: CASSVHGTSHNEQFF; cdr3_nt: TGTGCCAGCAGCGTCCACGGGACTAGCCACAATGAGCAGTTCTTC
j_call: TRBJ2-5; d_call: NA; clone_size: many; v_call: TRBV20-1; cdr3_aa: CSASRQTQETQYF; cdr3_nt: TGCAGTGCTAGTAGACAGACTCAAGAGACCCAGTACTTC
j_call: TRBJ1-1; d_call: TRBD1; clone_size: few; v_call: TRBV10-3; cdr3_aa: CAIRWTGNTEAFF; cdr3_nt: TGTGCCATCCGATGGACAGGGAACACTGAAGCTTTCTTT
j_call: TRBJ2-7; d_call: NA; clone_size: few; v_call: TRBV5-1; cdr3_aa: CASSLAAGTGRNEQYF; cdr3_nt: TGCGCCAGCAGCTTGGCGGCCGGAACAGGGAGGAACGAGCAGTACTTC
j_call: TRBJ2-3; d_call: NA; clone_size: NA; v_call: TRBV25-1; cdr3_aa: CASSDYLTDTQYF; cdr3_nt: TGTGCCAGCAGTGACTACCTCACAGATACGCAGTATTTT
j_call: TRBJ1-2; d_call: TRBD1; clone_size: NA; v_call: TRBV7-9; cdr3_aa: CASSLSSDRGNYGYTF; cdr3_nt: TGTGCCAGCAGCTTATCGTCGGACAGGGGAAATTATGGCTACACCTTC
j_call: TRBJ2-7; d_call: TRBD2; clone_size: NA; v_call: TRBV7-8; cdr3_aa: CASSLAKGLAASYEQYF; cdr3_nt: TGTGCCAGCAGCTTAGCGAAAGGGCTAGCGGCCTCCTACGAGCAGTACTTC
j_call: TRBJ2-5; d_call: TRBD2; clone_size: NA; v_call: TRBV9; cdr3_aa: CASSGGLAGKETQYF; cdr3_nt: TGTGCCAGCAGCGGGGGACTAGCGGGAAAAGAGACCCAGTACTTC
j_call: TRBJ2-2; d_call: NA; clone_size: many; v_call: TRBV7-9; cdr3_aa: CASKIPNTGELFF; cdr3_nt: TGTGCCAGCAAAATCCCGAACACCGGGGAGCTGTTTTTT
j_call: TRBJ1-2; d_call: NA; clone_size: few; v_call: TRBV2; cdr3_aa: CASSAPGTYGYTF; cdr3_nt: TGTGCCAGCAGTGCCCCCGGGACCTATGGCTACACCTTC